A single sample is the source of the 21 T cell receptor beta chains below, sequenced in a study of vaccination effects on CD4 cells after COVID-19. No cognate antigen is known for these TCRs. The authors isolated CD4+ T cells after 9 to 10 days of culture. Of the BNT162b2 and mRNA-1273 vaccines, participants received two doses of one or the other. This table comes from immunoSEQ multiplex PCR, and its TCRdb copy is limited to in-frame clones, with some not included. The table has about 40,000 clones, approximately 70% seen once. The specimen comprised CD4+ T cells from PBMCs cultured without peptide, sampled after COVID-19 vaccination. These receptors were collected from a human donor who received a COVID-19 vaccine.

The V call is TRBV4-1, the J call TRBJ1-3; D possibly corresponds to TRBD1 (6 bases). The V gene's germline CDR1 is MGHRA and CDR2 YSYEKL. The CDR3 runs 15 residues. Trimming took 2 bases from V and 0 from J, leaving 8 bases between them. CDR3 bases: TGCGCCAGCAGCCAAACAGGGAGCTCTGGAAACACCATATATTTT. Protein: CASSQTGSSGNTIYF.

This clone has only a few counts. The chain carries TRBV5-1 and TRBJ2-1; D ambiguous. V was cut by 1 base and J by 1 base, with 3 bases left in between. The CDR3 is 13 amino acids. Germline lookup yields CDR1 SGHRS and CDR2 YFSETQ. The CDR3 DNA reads TGCGCCAGCAGCTTGAATTCCTACAATGAGCAGTTCTTC. Its protein product is CASSLNSYNEQFF.

This clone has only a few counts. The chain uses TRBV6-5 and TRBJ2-7, with 11 positions matching TRBD2. V trimming: 0 bases; J trimming: 3 bases; junction bases outside the gene matches: 1. Per germline, CDR1 MNHEY and CDR2 SVGAGI. The CDR3 sequence is 15 residues long. CDR3: CASSYSTSGNYEQYF. CDR3 DNA: TGTGCCAGCAGTTACTCGACTAGCGGGAACTACGAGCAGTACTTC.

This chain connects TRBV5-1 to TRBJ1-1; the D gene is possibly TRBD1 (5 bases). Trimming stripped 0 bases from V and 1 base from J, with 10 bases between. Germline values: CDR1 SGHRS, CDR2 YFSETQ. The CDR3 is 15 amino acids. This CDR3 is CASSLEVRENTEAFF. CDR3 DNA: TGCGCCAGCAGCTTGGAGGTCAGGGAGAACACTGAAGCTTTCTTT.

The gene calls are TRBV5-4 and TRBJ2-1; TRBD2 agrees at 7 bases. This CDR3 region has 16 residues. Trimming cost V 7 bases and J 7 bases; bases outside gene matches: 17. Germline V lookup: CDR1 SGHNT, CDR2 YYREEE (reference sequence). CDR3 nucleotides: TGTGCCAGCGGCATGGGGGGGAGGGCCAGAACGAATGAGCAGTTCTTC. This translates into CASGMGGRARTNEQFF.

V usage is TRBV29-1 and J usage is TRBJ2-7; 9 bases are shared with TRBD1. The germline V gene encodes CDR1 SQVTM and CDR2 ANQGSEA. CDR3 size: 12 residues. With 4 bases clipped from V and 5 bases from J, the junction kept 3 bases outside the gene matches. The CDR3 bases are TGCAGCGTTGGGACAGGGGTCCACGAGCAGTACTTC. Translated, it gives CSVGTGVHEQYF.

This sequence joins TRBV3-1 (or the pseudogene TRBV3-2) and TRBJ1-1; D is perhaps TRBD1 (6 bases). The CDR3 is 13 residues long. Germline CDR1 LGHDT, CDR2 YNNKEL (reference sequence). Trimming took off 4 bases at V and 7 bases at J, with 13 bases between the two ends. The CDR3 region has the DNA TGTGCCAGCAGCCCCTGGACAGACGATGAAGCTTTCTTT. Its translation is CASSPWTDDEAFF.

The genes are TRBV9 and TRBJ2-3; 7 bases match TRBD2. CDR1 and CDR2 from the germline V gene are SGDLS and YYNGEE. The trim removed 0 bases at V and 4 bases at J, leaving 5 bases unmatched. CDR3 length: 15 residues. Written as DNA, the CDR3 is TGTGCCAGCAGCGTAGTCTGGGGGGGGGCAGATACGCAGTATTTT. This sequence encodes CASSVVWGGADTQYF. The variable domain in full, with the rest retrieved from reference TRBV9 and TRBJ2-3, is DSGVTQTPKHLITATGQRVTLRCSPRSGDLSVYWYQQSLDQGLQFLIQYYNGEERAKGNILERFSAQQFPDLHSELNLSSLELGDSALYFCASSVVWGGADTQYFGPGTRLTVL.

This clone turned up a few times. The chain joins TRBV7-2 to TRBJ2-1; 8 nucleotides match TRBD2. In germline, CDR1 is SGHTA, CDR2 FQGNSA. The V gene end was trimmed by 6 bases and the J gene end by 1 base; junction bases not matched to a gene: 8. This CDR3 contains 16 residues. The CDR3 DNA follows: TGTGCCAGCAGACACTTAAAGCGGGAGTCCTACAATGAGCAGTTCTTC. Translation gives CASRHLKRESYNEQFF.

The rearrangement links TRBV2 to TRBJ1-1; no reliable D call. The V gene lost 4 bases and the J gene lost 1 base, with 7 bases spanning the gap. The V gene's germline CDR1 is SNHLY and CDR2 FYNNEI. This CDR3 spans 13 amino acids. The CDR3 DNA reads as TGTGCCAGCAGTGCCCAGGAGAACACTGAAGCTTTCTTT. Translating it yields CASSAQENTEAFF. The full variable domain, rest sourced from reference TRBV2 and TRBJ1-1, is EPEVTQTPSHQVTQMGQEVILRCVPISNHLYFYWYRQILGQKVEFLVSFYNNEISEKSEIFDDQFSVERPDGSNFTLKIRSTKLEDSAMYFCASSAQENTEAFFGQGTRLTVV.

The J gene is TRBJ2-7, the V gene TRBV6-5, with TRBD1 matching 8 bases. The V gene end was trimmed by 4 bases and the J gene end by 2 bases; junction bases not matched to a gene: 10. CDR3 length: 16 residues. In germline, CDR1 is MNHEY, CDR2 SVGAGI. The CDR3 bases are TGTGCCAGCAGTTTCGACAGGGGACCACTCCCCTACGAGCAGTACTTC. It is translated as CASSFDRGPLPYEQYF.

The chain combines TRBV2 with TRBJ1-4; D is unresolved. Germline CDR1 reads SNHLY; CDR2 reads FYNNEI. Trimming cost V 1 base and J 8 bases, with 14 bases left between them. This CDR3 is 15 amino acids long. CDR3 residues: CASSEVGLGREKLFF. DNA of the CDR3: TGTGCCAGCAGTGAAGTTGGCCTCGGACGGGAAAAACTGTTTTTT.

The chain links TRBV3-1 (or the pseudogene TRBV3-2) to TRBJ2-3; D is ambiguous. The V gene's germline CDR1 is LGHDT and CDR2 YNNKEL (reference sequence). This CDR3 contains 15 residues. V was clipped by 0 bases and J by 2 bases, with 9 bases between them. Here the CDR3 DNA reads TGTGCCAGCAGCCAAGAACCAACCAACACAGATACGCAGTATTTT. Translation: CASSQEPTNTDTQYF.

The chain employs TRBV12-3 or TRBV12-4 and TRBJ1-2, with D possibly matching TRBD1 (5 bases). With 3 bases removed from V and 7 bases from J, the gap between germline ends came to 12 bases. This CDR3 contains 13 residues. The CDR3 bases are TGTGCCAGCAGTTTTGTGGGGCCCTCTGGCTACACCTTC. Translated, it gives CASSFVGPSGYTF.

The genes are TRBV3-1 (or the pseudogene TRBV3-2) and TRBJ2-7; 10 nucleotides line up with TRBD2. This CDR3 has 14 residues. The J segment lost 4 bases and the V segment lost 1 base, leaving 1 base of the junction unmatched. From germline, CDR1 is LGHDT and CDR2 YNNKEL (reference sequence). The CDR3 loop reads CASSQASGSYEQYF. CDR3 nucleotides: TGTGCCAGCAGCCAAGCTAGCGGGAGTTACGAGCAGTACTTC.

This CDR3 reads CASSPREADNEQFF. In DNA, the CDR3 is TGTGCCAGCAGCCCAAGGGAGGCCGACAATGAGCAGTTCTTC. The chain employs TRBV11-2 and TRBJ2-1; possible D gene TRBD2, 6 bases. Germline V gene data show CDR1 as SGHAT and CDR2 as FQNNGV. The CDR3 length is 14 residues. The V end was cut by 5 bases, the J end by 5 bases, with 13 bases between.

The table lists this clone with a few counts. The rearrangement uses TRBV7-2 and TRBJ1-6; TRBD1 matches 7 bases. In germline, CDR1 is SGHTA, CDR2 FQGNSA. The CDR3 is 15 amino acids. Germline trimming cut 1 base from V and 9 bases from J; bases unmatched to any gene: 6. CDR3 loop: CASSLGQGPGSPLHF. The CDR3 nucleotides are TGTGCCAGCAGCTTAGGACAGGGTCCGGGTTCACCCCTCCACTTT.

This clone was observed once. The CDR3 bases are TGTGCCAGCAGCTCAAGTTTGCAGGGAGTATTAGAGACCCAGTACTTC. The encoded protein is CASSSSLQGVLETQYF. The chain combines TRBV5-6 with TRBJ2-5; D tentatively reads TRBD1 or TRBD2 (5 bases each). V was trimmed by 3 bases and J by 4 bases, leaving 19 bases between them. CDR1 is SGHDT and CDR2 is YYEEEE in the germline V gene. The CDR3 runs to 16 residues. Combining the CDR3 with reference TRBV5-6 and TRBJ2-5 gives the whole variable domain DAGVTQSPTHLIKTRGQQVTLRCSPKSGHDTVSWYQQALGQGPQFIFQYYEEEERQRGNFPDRFSGHQFPNYSSELNVNALLLGDSALYLCASSSSLQGVLETQYFGPGTRLLVL.

The chain uses TRBV3-1 (or the pseudogene TRBV3-2) and TRBJ2-5; D could derive from TRBD1 or TRBD2 (7 bases each). Per the germline V gene, CDR1 is LGHDT and CDR2 is YNNKEL (reference sequence). CDR3 length: 14 residues. The V end was cut by 2 bases, the J end by 5 bases, with 12 bases between. The DNA for the CDR3 is TGTGCCAGCAGCCAATACCAGGGGGGGGAGACCCAGTACTTC. Translating gives CASSQYQGGETQYF.

The V call is TRBV30, the J call TRBJ1-6, with D possibly matching TRBD1 (6 bases). Trimming removed 1 base from V and 10 bases from J, with 23 bases in between. This CDR3 has 17 residues. CDR1 is GTSNPN, CDR2 SVGIG, per germline (reference sequence). DNA of the CDR3: TGTGCCTGGAGTGCATGGGGTAACCAGGGGCTAAAGTCACCCCTCCACTTT. It yields the protein CAWSAWGNQGLKSPLHF.

This chain joins TRBV6-2 or TRBV6-3 and TRBJ1-1; 7 bases align to TRBD1. This CDR3 is 15 amino acids long. Germline values: CDR1 MNHEY, CDR2 SVGEGT. Unmatched junction bases numbered 9, after V lost 4 bases and J lost 4 bases. The CDR3, as DNA: TGTGCCAGCAGTTTTCTAGGCAGGGGGGGCACTGAAGCTTTCTTT. Protein sequence: CASSFLGRGGTEAFF.